A single T cell receptor beta chain is shown here with its context. A few counts support this clonotype. This clone's antigen is unknown. No quality values exist for individual bases; no much larger clone is one base distant. The roughly 39 donors, aged about 6 to 90 years, were systemically healthy Caucasian individuals from Russia. Around 9.9 milliliters of peripheral blood were collected from each donor into EDTA-treated Vacutainer tubes. Ficoll-Paque density-gradient centrifugation was used to isolate PBMCs, with at least 6.5 million per sample. Trizol reagent was used to extract total RNA from PBMCs, with at least 5.5 micrograms per sample. Naive CD45RAhigh/CD27high T cell percentages were measured by flow cytometry on a PBMC aliquot from every donor. The germline V gene specifies MNHEY as CDR1 and SVGAGI as CDR2. The CDR3 spans 14 residues, from the cysteine through the phenylalanine. Solely the CDR3 DNA is kept, with 42 bases framed from the first base.

This sample is drawn from a study of blood T cells in healthy people across ages (dated by TCRdb to about 2015). As for the study more broadly: In model experiments, template switching captured roughly one uniquely barcoded TCR beta cDNA molecule for every two T cells. To avoid experimental bias, donors of different ages were distributed randomly across sequencing lanes. Donors were grouped into four age groups: young (average roughly 15 years), middle-aged (roughly 40), aged (around 60) and long-lived (about 89). The study analyzed two additional independent replicas of 1 million unique cDNA reads from the same blood draw for two donors, one aged 18 to 30 and one aged 80 or older. Using deep sequencing normalized with unique cDNA molecular identifiers, the study measured how TCR beta repertoire diversity changes with age. The investigation overall reported the following: As age increased, observed TCR beta diversity per million T cells dropped in a roughly linear way, and a significant reduction was already evident by age 40. Compared with the aged group, more naive CD4+ T cells, fewer expanded clones and increased TCR diversity were shown by the long-lived group, suggesting age selection. Observed TCR beta diversity correlated strongly with the percentage of naive T cells measured by flow cytometry. Donor CMV infection status was unknown, potentially confounding age-related changes in expanded clonotypes. Bulk unsorted PBMC profiling prevented conclusive comparison of naive and antigen-experienced compartments. Estimates of total diversity based on one million sequenced T cells were regarded as lower bounds and as underestimates.

The library was built by means of 5' RACE. The instrument given in TCRdb is Illumina HiSeq 2500. A second PCR of about 6 to 12 cycles was run with a J-beta primer mix and a sample-barcoded 5' primer. A unique molecular identifier was introduced onto each TCR beta cDNA molecule by a template-switch 5' adaptor carrying 12 random nucleotides. Each sample yielded at least 2.5 million CDR3-containing paired-end reads. First-strand cDNA synthesis was performed from all RNA using the Mint cDNA synthesis kit, with priming by a TRBC-specific oligonucleotide. After uracil-DNA glycosylase treatment, a first 18-cycle PCR used universal primers M1SS and BC2_uni_R on all cDNA. In the source study's methods: For normalization, 1 million high-quality reads, each with a distinct molecular identifier, were randomly selected from each sample. Instead of being binned into consensus sequences, reads that shared molecular identifiers were thrown out. MiTCR, with a Q25 quality threshold and the strictest error-elimination algorithm, was used for CDR3 identification, clonotype clustering and error correction. A nonparametric unseen species model with Euler transformation was used to estimate a lower bound on total TCR beta diversity. TCRdb reanalyzed the raw reads on its own, using fastp at Q25 for trimming and MiXCR for clone calling, and kept in-frame beta chains. Here each entry gathers all rows of one CDR3 protein and keeps the most common genes and DNA. The V and J calls reflect TCRdb's pipeline rather than the authors' work. The sample includes roughly 500,000 distinct CDR3 sequences, with 27% observed a single time. The ten most abundant clones make up less than 20% of the sample.

The TCR originated in a woman in her sixties or seventies in good health. What was sequenced was blood. The rearranged chain carries TRBV6-5 and TRBJ2-5; a tentative D call is TRBD2 (6 bases match). The DNA end is a closer match to TRBJ2-1, so the J assignment may be wrong. Here is the DNA: TGTGCCAGCAGTTACACGCCAGGGAGGCACGAGCAGTTCTTC. It codes for CASSYTPGRHEQFF.